A selection of T cell receptor beta chains follows, all from one sample in a study of shared clonotypes between healthy human individuals. The table came from immunoSEQ multiplex PCR; TCRdb's copy has only in-frame clones and leaves some out. The table has around 1,900,000 clones, just under 95% seen once. Source material: naive CD8+ T cells from PBMCs. All receptors derive from a man between 18 and 29 years old in good health. Some clones in this sample may be carry-over from other donors' samples. Each CDR3 is given with its conserved first and last residue. The order of the fields is clone size, D gene, J gene, V gene, CDR3 protein, CDR3 DNA. A D gene is named only where the DNA matches it firmly. A clone size is listed for some rows: how often the clone was seen (once, few, many), or a class if it is expanded.

NA,NA,TRBJ2-1,TRBV9,CASSVGTPRDEQFF,TGTGCCAGCAGCGTTGGGACACCCAGGGATGAGCAGTTCTTC
once,NA,TRBJ1-1,TRBV19,CASSIFYRGMTEAFF,TGTGCCAGTAGTATCTTTTACCGGGGGATGACTGAAGCTTTCTTT
NA,NA,TRBJ2-1,TRBV29-1,CSAILGLAETANEQFF,TGCAGCGCAATTTTAGGGTTAGCGGAGACAGCGAATGAGCAGTTCTTC
NA,NA,TRBJ1-1,TRBV25-1,CASSVRSGYPEAFF,TGTGCCAGCAGTGTCAGGTCAGGGTACCCTGAAGCTTTCTTT
NA,TRBD1,TRBJ1-1,TRBV11-2,CASSSYRGSHTEAFF,TGTGCCAGCAGCTCCTACAGGGGATCGCACACTGAAGCTTTCTTT
once,TRBD1,TRBJ2-7,TRBV10-1,CASSGDRGTYEQYF,TGCGCCAGCAGTGGGGACAGGGGAACCTACGAGCAGTACTTC
NA,NA,TRBJ2-7,TRBV21-1,CASSRGLAGYEQYF,TGTGCCAGCAGCAGGGGACTAGCGGGATACGAGCAGTACTTC
NA,NA,TRBJ2-7,TRBV19,CASSWGNTYEQYF,TGTGCCAGTAGTTGGGGGAATACCTACGAGCAGTACTTC
NA,NA,TRBJ1-1,TRBV10-3,CAISEGGPGTLAEAFF,TGTGCCATCAGTGAGGGAGGGCCGGGAACTCTGGCTGAAGCTTTCTTT
NA,NA,TRBJ2-2,TRBV27,CASRVGANTGELFF,TGTGCCAGTAGAGTAGGGGCGAACACCGGGGAGCTGTTTTTT
NA,NA,TRBJ1-2,TRBV14,CASSQWDYGYTF,TGTGCCAGCAGCCAATGGGACTATGGCTACACCTTC
NA,TRBD1,TRBJ2-2,TRBV18,CASSPEDRTNTGELFF,TGTGCCAGCTCACCCGAGGACAGGACGAACACCGGGGAGCTGTTTTTT
NA,TRBD1,TRBJ2-4,TRBV29-1,CSAIPRDRGQYPVSKNIQYF,TGCAGCGCGATCCCCCGGGACAGAGGACAGTATCCAGTGTCCAAAAACATTCAGTACTTC
few,NA,TRBJ1-2,TRBV7-9,CASSPKTGPNYGYTF,TGTGCCAGCAGCCCAAAGACAGGACCTAACTATGGCTACACCTTC
NA,NA,TRBJ2-2,TRBV4-1,CASSQDLLTTGELFF,TGCGCCAGCAGCCAAGACCTGCTGACCACCGGGGAGCTGTTTTTT
once,TRBD2,TRBJ2-2,TRBV13,CASSHRLSGTRGGELFF,TGTGCCAGCAGCCATCGACTATCCGGGACTAGGGGAGGGGAGCTGTTTTTT
NA,NA,TRBJ2-7,TRBV27,CASRGETYEQYF,TGTGCCAGCAGGGGCGAGACGTACGAGCAGTACTTC
NA,NA,TRBJ2-7,TRBV28,CASSRFSTEQYF,TGTGCCAGCAGCCGATTCAGCACCGAGCAGTACTTC
NA,TRBD2,TRBJ2-3,TRBV28,CASSETSGDSTDTQYF,TGTGCCAGCAGTGAAACTAGCGGAGATAGCACAGATACGCAGTATTTT
NA,TRBD2,TRBJ2-1,TRBV27,CASSTSGRMYEQFF,TGTGCCAGCAGCACTAGCGGGAGAATGTATGAGCAGTTCTTC
NA,NA,TRBJ2-2,TRBV7-3,CASSPTLWDTGELFF,TGTGCCAGCAGCCCGACATTATGGGACACCGGGGAGCTGTTTTTT
NA,NA,TRBJ1-5,TRBV27,CATSTGDGQPQHF,TGTGCCACCTCAACAGGAGACGGTCAGCCCCAGCATTTT
NA,NA,TRBJ2-7,TRBV28,CASSRGTGYEQYF,TGTGCCAGCAGTCGGGGGACGGGATACGAGCAGTACTTC
NA,NA,TRBJ2-7,TRBV13,CASSLDTSYEQYF,TGTGCCAGCAGCTTAGACACGTCCTACGAGCAGTACTTC
NA,NA,TRBJ1-2,TRBV27,CASSMRANYGYTF,TGTGCCAGCAGTATGAGAGCTAACTATGGCTACACCTTC
NA,TRBD1,TRBJ2-3,TRBV7-9,CASSLGQGLGRTDTQYF,TGTGCCAGCAGCTTAGGACAGGGCTTGGGACGCACAGATACGCAGTATTTT
NA,TRBD2,TRBJ2-4,TRBV19,CASSVLSGRALF,TGTGCCAGTAGTGTGCTAAGCGGGAGGGCACTTTTC
NA,NA,TRBJ2-7,TRBV28,CATDRGGGYNEQYF,TGTGCCACGGATAGAGGGGGGGGATACAACGAGCAGTACTTC
few,TRBD1,TRBJ1-5,TRBV4-2,CASSQYRGSNQPQHF,TGTGCCAGCAGCCAATACAGGGGAAGCAATCAGCCCCAGCATTTT
once,TRBD1,TRBJ2-5,TRBV7-9,CASSSRIRDREQETQYF,TGTGCCAGCAGCTCCAGAATCCGGGACAGGGAGCAAGAGACCCAGTACTTC
NA,TRBD1,TRBJ1-5,TRBV2,CASSRTGLNQPQHF,TGTGCCAGCAGTAGGACAGGGTTAAATCAGCCCCAGCATTTT
NA,NA,TRBJ1-3,TRBV11-3,CASSLIGAGNTIYF,TGTGCCAGCAGCTTAATAGGTGCTGGAAACACCATATATTTT
NA,TRBD1,TRBJ1-5,TRBV6-6,CASSYLRGQDNQPQHF,TGTGCCAGCAGTTACCTGAGAGGACAGGATAATCAGCCCCAGCATTTT
NA,TRBD1,TRBJ2-7,TRBV28,CASSQPGTVDYEQYF,TGTGCCAGCAGTCAGCCCGGGACAGTTGACTACGAGCAGTACTTC
NA,NA,TRBJ2-1,TRBV6-1,CASSEATSGQASYNEQFF,TGTGCCAGCAGTGAAGCAACATCGGGCCAAGCCTCCTACAATGAGCAGTTCTTC
NA,NA,TRBJ2-7,TRBV5-5,CASSLASDYEQYF,TGTGCCAGCAGCTTGGCTAGCGACTACGAGCAGTACTTC
NA,NA,TRBJ2-5,TRBV27,CASSLLGYQETQYF,TGTGCCAGCAGTTTGTTAGGGTACCAAGAGACCCAGTACTTC
NA,NA,TRBJ1-1,TRBV19,CASTFESGGMNTEAFF,TGTGCCAGTACTTTTGAGTCGGGGGGTATGAACACTGAAGCTTTCTTT
NA,NA,TRBJ2-1,TRBV7-9,CASSLGLAFYNEQFF,TGTGCCAGCAGCTTAGGTCTAGCATTTTACAATGAGCAGTTCTTC
once,NA,TRBJ2-1,TRBV7-9,CASSLVASGPYNEQFF,TGTGCCAGCAGCTTAGTAGCCAGCGGGCCCTACAATGAGCAGTTCTTC
NA,TRBD2,TRBJ2-3,TRBV7-9,CASSPFPSSGRATDTQYF,TGTGCCAGCAGCCCGTTCCCGTCTAGCGGGAGGGCGACAGATACGCAGTATTTT
NA,TRBD2,TRBJ2-7,TRBV29-1,CSALTPAGAHYEQYF,TGCAGCGCCCTAACCCCAGCGGGAGCACACTACGAGCAGTACTTC
NA,TRBD1,TRBJ1-2,TRBV11-1,CASSLSDRGASGYTF,TGTGCCAGCAGCTTATCGGACAGGGGGGCTTCTGGCTACACCTTC
NA,NA,TRBJ1-1,TRBV6-5,CASSTFGEAFF,TGTGCCAGCAGCACCTTCGGAGAAGCTTTCTTT